This T cell receptor beta chain was found in a study of cytomegalovirus exposure and HLA in healthy donors. Study-wide points: Certain indistinguishable V segments, among them TRBV6-2 and TRBV6-3, were excluded.

Primers for the PCR totalled 60 Vbeta and 13 Jbeta. Clones were read by immunoSEQ multiplex PCR, and TCRdb kept only the in-frame ones, dropping some. The repertoire consists of 200,000 or so clones, with around 83% occurring once and the leading ten covering about 1.4%. A remark on this clone: As yet, its antigen is unknown.

V lost 4 bases and J lost 1; bases outside the gene matches: 13. The CDR3 has 17 residues. CDR1 SEHNR and CDR2 FQNEAQ come from the germline V gene (reference sequence). Specimen: PBMCs. This chain connects TRBV7-9 to TRBJ2-7; the match to TRBD2 covers 7 bases. This clonotype was obtained from a girl under 18 in good health and CMV-seronegative. The CDR3 reads CASSSRASGGWSYEQYF. The CDR3 nucleotides read TGTGCCAGCAGCTCCAGAGCGTCGGGAGGATGGTCCTACGAGCAGTACTTC.